A single TCR beta chain is shown here with its context. The antigen is not known. This record comes from a study of shared clonotypes between healthy human individuals. Study processing details: ImmunoSEQ gave junction-only sequences without quality scores, so filtering differed. Sequencing was performed with immunoSEQ multiplex PCR; in TCRdb, only in-frame clones are kept and a portion is missing. The V and J calls and clone size were taken over from that table, and D and trimming were inferred from the DNA. The sample contains 560,000 or so clones, approximately 96% of which appear only once. Naivety among CD8 cells was defined by CD45RO negativity and positive CCR7 selection, thereby excluding terminally differentiated effector memory CD45RA+ cells. Donors comprised healthy HIV-negative adults lacking recent acute infections or vaccinations. Germline assignment: CDR1 MGHDK and CDR2 SYGVNS. V was pared by 5 bases and J by 8 bases, with 13 bases between. The length of the CDR3 is 13 residues.

General study points: Shared clonotypes: about 5.3% naive CD4, about 4% naive CD8, about 2.5% memory CD4, approximately 0.41% memory CD8.

The rearrangement links TRBV25-1 to TRBJ2-1; D is perhaps TRBD2 (5 bases). The sequencing input was naive CD8+ T cells sorted from blood. This clonotype originated in a woman in her 30s in good health. CDR3: CASSHGESDEQFF. The CDR3 DNA is TGTGCCAGCAGTCACGGGGAGTCTGATGAGCAGTTCTTC.